The next 15 T cell receptor beta chains were all read from a single sample in a study of T cell responses to AZD1222 COVID-19 vaccine. Profiled with immunoSEQ multiplex PCR; TCRdb holds only in-frame clones, not every one. The data contain 120,000 or so clones, approximately 90% of them singletons. The sequencing here drew on peripheral blood, taken 28 days after the second AZD1222 dose. The receptors stem from an adult who received the AZD1222 COVID-19 vaccine.

V usage is TRBV5-1 and J usage is TRBJ2-3; 7 bases are shared with TRBD2. The CDR3 is 14 amino acids. Germline V lookup: CDR1 SGHRS, CDR2 YFSETQ. V lost 6 bases to trimming and J lost 4 bases; unmatched junction nucleotides: 8. In nucleotides, the CDR3 is TGCGCCAGCACCCGAGGTGGGGGGGCAGATACGCAGTATTTT. Its protein is CASTRGGGADTQYF.

The chain combines TRBV4-1 with TRBJ1-2, with D hard to call. CDR1 is MGHRA and CDR2 is YSYEKL in the germline V gene. V was pared by 2 bases and J by 0 bases, with 7 bases between. The CDR3 is made up of 14 amino acids. The CDR3 DNA reads TGCGCCAGCAGCCAACTGATCTCTAACTATGGCTACACCTTC. This gives the protein CASSQLISNYGYTF.

The gene calls are TRBV7-6 and TRBJ1-2; D not resolved. Deletions cut 1 base from V and 4 bases from J, with 7 bases between. This CDR3 is 13 amino acids long. Germline V lookup: CDR1 SGHVS, CDR2 FNYEAQ. CDR3 sequence (DNA): TGTGCCAGCAGCTTAGGCCGAAGCTATGGCTACACCTTC. Its protein is CASSLGRSYGYTF.

This clone was recorded a few times. This chain joins TRBV10-3 and TRBJ1-2, with D perhaps matching TRBD1 (5 bases). Between the trimmed V and J ends, which lost 10 bases and 2 bases, there was a span of 11 bases. Germline loops: CDR1 ENHRY, CDR2 SYGVKD. The CDR3 runs 12 residues. CDR3 DNA sequence: TGTGCCAGCGGGACGCCGAACTATGGCTACACCTTC. It codes for CASGTPNYGYTF.

The table lists this clone with a few counts. The J gene is TRBJ2-7, the V gene TRBV6-5; the match to TRBD1 covers 10 bases. The CDR3 has 13 residues. V was clipped by 6 bases and J by 5 bases; unmatched bases: 4. Looked up from germline, CDR1 is MNHEY and CDR2 is SVGAGI. CDR3 DNA: TGTGCCAGCAGGCGCGGGACAGGGGACGAGCAGTACTTC. This translates into CASRRGTGDEQYF.

The chain employs TRBV5-1 and TRBJ2-5, with TRBD1 identical over 9 bases. Germline CDR1 is SGHRS and CDR2 is YFSETQ. Trimming cost V 4 bases and J 2 bases; bases outside gene matches: 3. The CDR3 has 14 amino acids. Here the CDR3 DNA reads TGCGCCAGCAGCCAGGACAGGGGTCAAGAGACCCAGTACTTC. Residues: CASSQDRGQETQYF.

V gene TRBV11-2 combines with J gene TRBJ1-1; 9 bases agree with TRBD1. The CDR3 is 18 residues long. Germline assignment: CDR1 SGHAT and CDR2 FQNNGV. Trimming removed 5 bases from V and 1 base from J; junction bases left unmatched: 14. This CDR3 is CASSPGVGQGAPNTEAFF. For the CDR3, the DNA is TGTGCCAGCAGCCCCGGCGTGGGACAGGGAGCCCCGAACACTGAAGCTTTCTTT.

The rearrangement links TRBV3-1 (or the pseudogene TRBV3-2) to TRBJ2-1; D ambiguous. The CDR3 runs to 15 residues. Germline-derived CDR1 and CDR2 are LGHDT and YNNKEL (reference sequence). V lost 1 base, J lost 0 bases, and 7 bases lay in between. The CDR3 sequence: CASSQGPVSYNEQFF. CDR3 nucleotides: TGTGCCAGCAGCCAAGGCCCGGTCTCCTACAATGAGCAGTTCTTC.

The chain joins TRBV7-9 to TRBJ1-1; D is ambiguous. CDR3 length equals 13 residues. V gave up 4 bases and J gave up 4 bases, with 10 bases separating them. Looked up from germline, CDR1 is SEHNR and CDR2 is FQNEAQ (reference sequence). The chain's CDR3 is CASSSQATTEAFF. In nucleotides, the CDR3 is TGTGCCAGCAGCTCCCAGGCGACCACTGAAGCTTTCTTT.

The chain is built from TRBV5-8 and TRBJ1-3; 8 bases are shared with TRBD1. Germline V gene sequence: CDR1 SGHTS, CDR2 YDEGEE. V lost 6 bases, J lost 6 bases, and 11 bases stayed unmatched. The CDR3 contains 15 residues. Here the CDR3 DNA reads TGTGCCAGCAACCCCCGGACAGGGAGGGTAAACACCATATATTTT. It specifies CASNPRTGRVNTIYF.

The chain is built from TRBV9 and TRBJ2-5, with TRBD2 matching over 9 bases. Germline V gene data show CDR1 as SGDLS and CDR2 as YYNGEE. V gave up 6 bases and J gave up 3 bases; unmatched junction bases: 6. The CDR3 has 14 residues. The CDR3: CASTKSGGKETQYF. CDR3 DNA: TGTGCCAGCACCAAAAGCGGGGGGAAAGAGACCCAGTACTTC. Full variable domain (remainder filled in from reference TRBV9 and TRBJ2-5): DSGVTQTPKHLITATGQRVTLRCSPRSGDLSVYWYQQSLDQGLQFLIQYYNGEERAKGNILERFSAQQFPDLHSELNLSSLELGDSALYFCASTKSGGKETQYFGPGTRLLVL.

V gene TRBV27 combines with J gene TRBJ2-6; TRBD1 agrees at 9 bases. Germline V lookup: CDR1 MNHEY, CDR2 SMNVEV (reference sequence). CDR3 length: 17 amino acids. J lost 2 bases, V lost 2 bases, and 4 bases had no gene match. The CDR3 DNA reads TGTGCCAGCAGTTTAGACAGGGGGTTAACTGGGGCCAACGTCCTGACTTTC. Amino acids: CASSLDRGLTGANVLTF. Based on the CDR3 plus reference TRBV27 and TRBJ2-6, the full variable domain is EAQVTQNPRYLITVTGKKLTVTCSQNMNHEYMSWYRQDPGLGLRQIYYSMNVEVTDKGDVPEGYKVSRKEKRNFPLILESPSPNQTSLYFCASSLDRGLTGANVLTFGAGSRLTVL.

The rearrangement uses TRBV28 and TRBJ1-2; no definite D call. The V and J ends lost 5 bases and 6 bases respectively, with 10 bases between them. CDR3 length: 12 residues. Germline values: CDR1 MDHEN, CDR2 SYDVKM. This CDR3 reads CASSVGLNGYTF. CDR3 bases: TGTGCCAGCAGTGTGGGGTTGAATGGCTACACCTTC.

V gene TRBV7-2 combines with J gene TRBJ2-1; TRBD2 matches 7 bases. Germline CDR1 and CDR2: SGHTA and FQGNSA. Losses at the gene ends were 2 bases for V and 6 bases for J; bases not matched to a gene: 7. The CDR3 contains 15 residues. DNA of the CDR3: TGTGCCAGCAGCTTAACCGGTGTAGCGGGCAATGAGCAGTTCTTC. Residues: CASSLTGVAGNEQFF.

This clone was seen just once. This chain joins TRBV11-2 and TRBJ1-6; 8 bases agree with TRBD1. Per the germline V gene, CDR1 is SGHAT and CDR2 is FQNNGV. The V segment lost 5 bases and the J segment 7 bases; nucleotides outside the gene matches: 4. The CDR3 is 14 residues long. The CDR3 loop is CASSQGQVNSPLHF. The CDR3 coding sequence is TGTGCCAGCAGCCAGGGACAGGTGAATTCACCCCTCCACTTT. The full variable domain, rest sourced from reference TRBV11-2 and TRBJ1-6, is EAGVAQSPRYKIIEKRQSVAFWCNPISGHATLYWYQQILGQGPKLLIQFQNNGVVDDSQLPKDRFSAERLKGVDSTLKIQPAKLEDSAVYLCASSQGQVNSPLHFGNGTRLTVT.